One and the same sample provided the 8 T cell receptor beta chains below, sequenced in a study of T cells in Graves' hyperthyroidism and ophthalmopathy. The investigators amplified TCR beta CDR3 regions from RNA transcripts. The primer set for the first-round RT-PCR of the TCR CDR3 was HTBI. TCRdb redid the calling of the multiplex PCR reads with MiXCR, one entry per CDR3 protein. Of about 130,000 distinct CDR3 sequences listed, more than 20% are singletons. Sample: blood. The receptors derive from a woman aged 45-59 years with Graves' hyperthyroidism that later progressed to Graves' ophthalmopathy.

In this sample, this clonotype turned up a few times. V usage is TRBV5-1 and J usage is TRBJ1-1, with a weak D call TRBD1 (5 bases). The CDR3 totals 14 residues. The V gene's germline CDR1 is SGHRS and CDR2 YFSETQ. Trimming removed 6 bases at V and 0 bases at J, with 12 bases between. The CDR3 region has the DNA TGCGCCAGCACCCCGGGACCTTTGAACACTGAAGCTTTCTTT. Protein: CASTPGPLNTEAFF.

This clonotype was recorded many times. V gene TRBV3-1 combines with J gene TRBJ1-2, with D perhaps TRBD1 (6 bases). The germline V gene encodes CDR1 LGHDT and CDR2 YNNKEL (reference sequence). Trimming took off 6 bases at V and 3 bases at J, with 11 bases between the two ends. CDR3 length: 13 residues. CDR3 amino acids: CASRPQGHYGYTF. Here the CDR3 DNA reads TGTGCCAGCAGACCTCAGGGGCACTATGGCTACACCTTC.

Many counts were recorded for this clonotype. This chain's CDR3 is CASRKTGSQETQYF. The CDR3 DNA sequence: TGTGCCAGCAGGAAAACAGGGAGTCAAGAGACCCAGTACTTC. This chain connects TRBV11-2 to TRBJ2-5; D might be TRBD1 (6 bases). The CDR3 totals 14 residues. The V gene's germline CDR1 is SGHAT and CDR2 FQNNGV. V was clipped by 6 bases and J by 2 bases, with 13 bases between them.

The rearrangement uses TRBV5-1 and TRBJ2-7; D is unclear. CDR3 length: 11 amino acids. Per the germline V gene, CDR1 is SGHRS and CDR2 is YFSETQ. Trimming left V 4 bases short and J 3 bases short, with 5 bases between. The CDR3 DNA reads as TGCGCCAGCAGCACGGGCTACGAGCAGTACTTC. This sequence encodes CASSTGYEQYF. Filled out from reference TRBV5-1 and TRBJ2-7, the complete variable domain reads KAGVTQTPRYLIKTRGQQVTLSCSPISGHRSVSWYQQTPGQGLQFLFEYFSETQRNKGNFPGRFSGRQFSNSRSEMNVSTLELGDSALYLCASSTGYEQYFGPGTRLTVT.

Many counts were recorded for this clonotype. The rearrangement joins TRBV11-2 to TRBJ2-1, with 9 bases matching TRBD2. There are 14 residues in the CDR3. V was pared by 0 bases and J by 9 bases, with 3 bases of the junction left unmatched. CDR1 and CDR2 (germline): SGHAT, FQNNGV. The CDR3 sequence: CASSLEAGGAEQFF. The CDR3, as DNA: TGTGCCAGCAGCTTAGAGGCGGGAGGGGCTGAGCAGTTCTTC.

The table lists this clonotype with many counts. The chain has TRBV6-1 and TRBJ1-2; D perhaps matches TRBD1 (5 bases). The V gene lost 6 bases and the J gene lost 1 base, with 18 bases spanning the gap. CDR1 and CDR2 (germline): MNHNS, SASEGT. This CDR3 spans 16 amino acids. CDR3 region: CASSRTTEKFNYGYTF. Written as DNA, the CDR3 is TGTGCCAGCAGCAGGACGACAGAGAAATTTAACTATGGCTACACCTTC.

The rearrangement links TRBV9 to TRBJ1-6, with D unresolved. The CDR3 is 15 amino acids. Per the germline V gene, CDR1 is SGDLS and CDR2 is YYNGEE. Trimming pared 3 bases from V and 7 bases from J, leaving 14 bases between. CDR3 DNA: TGTGCCAGCAGCGCTGGGATGTTTACCAATTCACCCCTCCACTTT. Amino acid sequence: CASSAGMFTNSPLHF.

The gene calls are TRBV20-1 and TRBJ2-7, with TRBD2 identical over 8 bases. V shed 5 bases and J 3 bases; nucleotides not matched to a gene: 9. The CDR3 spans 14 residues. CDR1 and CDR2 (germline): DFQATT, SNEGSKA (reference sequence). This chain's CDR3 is CSASRGSGSYEQYF. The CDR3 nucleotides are TGCAGTGCTTCCCGCGGCAGCGGGAGCTACGAGCAGTACTTC.